These 3 T cell receptor beta chains originate from one sample sequenced in a study of blood T cell repertoires in COVID-19 (dated by TCRdb to 2020 to 2022). Library method: the immunoSEQ multiplex PCR assay. What TCRdb holds here is the immuneACCESS table cut down to in-frame rearrangements. Part of the clones is not present; checked against another copy, under half of the missing clones reflect an unresolved V gene, and the others are unexplained. This sample comprises roughly 360,000 clones, under 85% of them detected only once. The ten largest clones add up to about 5.4% of the sample. The sample was PBMCs or T cells enriched from blood (not recorded which). The receptors were gathered from a woman between 50 and 59 years old who had recovered from COVID-19.

The chain carries TRBV30 and TRBJ1-2, with D maybe TRBD1 (6 bases). Germline V gene lookup returns CDR1 GTSNPN and CDR2 SVGIG (reference sequence). V was shortened by 8 bases and J by 4 bases, with 20 bases between the two germline ends. The CDR3 covers 14 residues. The DNA of the CDR3 is TGTGCCCGATACCCCAACGGACAGAGCTATGGCTACACCTTC. Encoded protein: CARYPNGQSYGYTF.

The chain has TRBV5-4 and TRBJ1-1; weak D call: TRBD1 (5 bases). V dropped 4 bases and J dropped 6 bases, with 10 bases sitting between them. The CDR3 runs 12 residues. Germline loops: CDR1 SGHNT, CDR2 YYREEE (reference sequence). The DNA for the CDR3 is TGTGCCAGCAGCCAAGACAGCCCTGAAGCTTTCTTT. Residues: CASSQDSPEAFF. The complete variable domain, with remaining parts taken from reference TRBV5-4 and TRBJ1-1, reads ETGVTQSPTHLIKTRGQQVTLRCSSQSGHNTVSWYQQALGQGPQFIFQYYREEENGRGNFPPRFSGLQFPNYSSELNVNALELDDSALYLCASSQDSPEAFFGQGTRLTVV.

V is TRBV6-2 or TRBV6-3 and J is TRBJ1-6; D is undetermined. Germline V gene sequence: CDR1 MNHEY, CDR2 SVGEGT. The CDR3 is made up of 14 amino acids. Between the trimmed V and J ends, which lost 2 bases and 7 bases, there was a span of 9 bases. CDR3 nucleotides: TGTGCCAGCAGTTACGAGGGAAACAATTCACCCCTCCACTTT. Translation gives CASSYEGNNSPLHF.